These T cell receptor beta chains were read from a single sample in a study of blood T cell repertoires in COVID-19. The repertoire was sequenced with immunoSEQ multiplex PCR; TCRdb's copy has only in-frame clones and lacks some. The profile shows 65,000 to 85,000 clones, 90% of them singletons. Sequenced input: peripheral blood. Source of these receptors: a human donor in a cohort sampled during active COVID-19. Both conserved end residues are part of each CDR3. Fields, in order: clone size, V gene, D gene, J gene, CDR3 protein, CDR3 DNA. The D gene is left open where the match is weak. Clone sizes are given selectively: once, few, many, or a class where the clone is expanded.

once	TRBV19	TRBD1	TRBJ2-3	CASSITRTGPRDTQYF	TGTGCCAGTAGTATCACCCGGACAGGGCCACGGGATACGCAGTATTTT
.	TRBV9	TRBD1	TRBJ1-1	CASSPRQGAGVEAFF	TGTGCCAGCAGCCCCCGACAGGGGGCGGGGGTTGAAGCTTTCTTT
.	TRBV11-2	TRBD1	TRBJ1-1	CASSLGGGQGGAFF	TGTGCCAGCAGCTTAGGGGGAGGACAGGGAGGGGCTTTCTTT
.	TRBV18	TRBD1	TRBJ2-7	CASSSGQYEQYF	TGTGCCAGCTCATCGGGACAGTACGAGCAGTACTTC
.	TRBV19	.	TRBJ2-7	CASSTTRSSGKTYEQYF	TGTGCCAGTAGTACAACCCGGAGTTCGGGTAAGACCTACGAGCAGTACTTC
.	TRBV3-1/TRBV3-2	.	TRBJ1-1	CASSPAGPGAAFF	TGTGCCAGCAGCCCCGCCGGGCCAGGGGCAGCTTTCTTT
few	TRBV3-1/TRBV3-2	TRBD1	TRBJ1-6	CASSRTGGNSPLHF	TGTGCCAGCAGTCGGACAGGGGGAAATTCACCCCTCCACTTT
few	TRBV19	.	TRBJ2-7	CASSMGDKTYEQYF	TGTGCCAGTAGTATGGGGGACAAAACCTACGAGCAGTACTTC
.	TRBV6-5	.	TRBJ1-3	CATSSGAPGNTIYF	TGTGCCACCTCTTCAGGCGCACCTGGAAACACCATATATTTT
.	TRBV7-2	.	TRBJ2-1	CASNRQAGNEQFF	TGTGCCAGCAACAGACAGGCTGGCAATGAGCAGTTCTTC
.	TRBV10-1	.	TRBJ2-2	CASSKQRSGTGELFF	TGCGCCAGCAGTAAACAGCGGTCGGGCACCGGGGAGCTGTTTTTT
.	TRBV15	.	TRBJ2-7	CATRADAGSSYEQYF	TGTGCCACCAGGGCTGATGCGGGTTCCTCCTACGAGCAGTACTTC
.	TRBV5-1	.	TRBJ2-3	CASSARDTDTQYF	TGCGCCAGCAGCGCCCGGGACACAGATACGCAGTATTTT
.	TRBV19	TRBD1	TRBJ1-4	CASSIGGTGQEKLFF	TGTGCCAGTAGTATCGGCGGGACAGGGCAGGAAAAACTGTTTTTT